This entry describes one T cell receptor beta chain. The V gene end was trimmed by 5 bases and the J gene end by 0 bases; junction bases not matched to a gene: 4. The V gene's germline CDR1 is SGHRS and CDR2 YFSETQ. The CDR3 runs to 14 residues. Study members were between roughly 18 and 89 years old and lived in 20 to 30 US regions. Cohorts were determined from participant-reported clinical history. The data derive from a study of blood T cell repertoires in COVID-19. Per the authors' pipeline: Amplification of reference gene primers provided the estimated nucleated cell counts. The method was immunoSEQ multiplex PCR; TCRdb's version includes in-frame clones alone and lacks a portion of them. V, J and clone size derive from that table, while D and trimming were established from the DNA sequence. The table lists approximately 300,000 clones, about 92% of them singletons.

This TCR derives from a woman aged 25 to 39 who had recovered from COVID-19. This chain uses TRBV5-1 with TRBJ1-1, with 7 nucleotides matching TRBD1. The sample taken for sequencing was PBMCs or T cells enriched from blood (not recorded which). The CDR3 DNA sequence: TGCGCCAGCAGTCGGACAGGCATGAACACTGAAGCTTTCTTT. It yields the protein CASSRTGMNTEAFF.